The rows below give T cell receptor beta chains drawn from one sample of a study of blood T cells in healthy people across ages. One entry per CDR3 protein results from TCRdb running MiXCR on the 5' RACE reads. The sample comprises hundreds of thousands of distinct CDR3 sequences, more than 40% of which are singletons, and about 19% rests with the top ten. Sequencing used blood. These receptor sequences come from a man aged 60 to 75 in good health. The CDR3 runs from the conserved cysteine through the conserved F or W. A D gene is named only where the DNA matches it firmly. A clone size is listed for some rows: how often the clone was seen (once, few, many), or a class if it is expanded.

abundance	d_gene	v_gene	j_gene	CDR3aa	CDR3nt
-	-	TRBV20-1	TRBJ1-1	CSASPLDTAAFF	TGCAGTGCTAGTCCTCTCGACACCGCGGCTTTCTTT
-	TRBD2	TRBV6-2/TRBV6-3	TRBJ2-1	CASRERGGVYNEQFF	TGTGCCAGCAGGGAGCGGGGGGGCGTTTACAATGAGCAGTTCTTC
-	TRBD2	TRBV6-1	TRBJ2-3	CASSEKPGGSGIDTQYF	TGTGCCAGCAGTGAAAAGCCGGGGGGGTCCGGGATAGATACGCAGTATTTT
-	-	TRBV27	TRBJ1-6	CASSLWRDSPLHF	TGTGCCAGCAGTTTATGGCGGGATTCACCCCTCCACTTT
-	-	TRBV12-3/TRBV12-4	TRBJ1-2	CASGPKAGLGGYTF	TGTGCCAGCGGACCCAAGGCAGGGCTCGGTGGCTACACCTTC
-	TRBD1	TRBV10-3	TRBJ1-4	CATGTGDEKLFF	TGTGCCACCGGGACAGGGGACGAAAAACTGTTTTTT
few	-	TRBV29-1	TRBJ2-3	CSASDTSTQYF	TGCAGCGCCTCAGACACGTCTACGCAGTATTTT
-	-	TRBV20-1	TRBJ2-1	CSARVGAGRWDNEQFF	TGCAGTGCTAGAGTAGGGGCGGGGCGGTGGGACAATGAGCAGTTCTTC
-	-	TRBV13	TRBJ2-7	CASSSRGRGGCEQYF	TGTGCCAGCAGCTCCAGAGGCAGGGGGGGCTGCGAGCAGTACTTC
few	-	TRBV27	TRBJ2-4	CASPPRGDKNIQYF	TGTGCCAGTCCTCCGAGGGGGGACAAAAACATTCAGTACTTC
few	TRBD2	TRBV4-1	TRBJ2-3	CASSQADSGGGAADTQYF	TGCGCCAGCAGCCAAGCGGATTCGGGCGGGGGGGCGGCAGATACGCAGTATTTT
-	-	TRBV9	TRBJ2-1	CASSVAPDRNEQFF	TGTGCCAGCAGCGTAGCACCAGATAGGAATGAGCAGTTCTTC
-	TRBD1	TRBV12-3/TRBV12-4	TRBJ1-1	CASSQGEANEAFF	TGTGCCAGCAGCCAGGGGGAGGCTAATGAAGCTTTCTTT
-	-	TRBV11-2	TRBJ2-3	CASSVQGGNTQYF	TGTGCCAGCAGCGTTCAGGGGGGGAATACGCAGTATTTT
few	TRBD2	TRBV20-1	TRBJ2-7	CSAIAGGSSYEQYF	TGCAGTGCTATCGCGGGCGGGAGCTCCTACGAGCAGTACTTC
-	-	TRBV29-1	TRBJ2-1	CSVEDLLETQFF	TGCAGCGTTGAAGATCTTCTTGAGACCCAGTTCTTC
-	-	TRBV10-3	TRBJ2-7	CAISEEGREQYF	TGTGCCATCAGTGAAGAGGGCAGGGAGCAGTACTTC
-	TRBD1	TRBV7-9	TRBJ2-6	CASSPRDRGTGANVLTF	TGTGCCAGCAGCCCACGGGACAGGGGTACTGGGGCCAACGTCCTGACTTTC
-	TRBD1	TRBV5-1	TRBJ2-7	CASSSGQDSPYEQYF	TGCGCCAGCAGCTCCGGACAGGACTCACCCTACGAGCAGTACTTC
-	TRBD2	TRBV4-3	TRBJ2-7	CASSHGSSGAHEQYF	TGCGCCAGCAGCCACGGGTCTAGCGGGGCCCACGAGCAGTACTTC
few	TRBD1	TRBV20-1	TRBJ1-2	CSATTGGSYGYTF	TGCAGTGCTACCACAGGGGGGTCCTATGGCTACACCTTC
-	TRBD1	TRBV20-1	TRBJ2-1	CSARRIRGQVQNEQFF	TGCAGTGCTAGACGAATCAGGGGGCAGGTGCAGAATGAGCAGTTCTTC